The 28 T cell receptor beta chains presented below share a single source sample, sequenced in a study of T cells expressing NK-cell markers. After re-calling the 5' RACE reads, TCRdb lists one entry per CDR3 protein, DNA absent. Its listing shows about 550,000 distinct CDR3 sequences. The sample taken for sequencing was blood T cells: a sorted CD56 or NKG2C T cell subset, CD4+ or CD8+ T cells, or bulk PBMC T cells (not recorded which). These receptors all stem from a man aged 18 to 29 in good health.

V gene TRBV27 combines with J gene TRBJ2-7. The CDR3 is 13 amino acids. Germline CDR1 reads MNHEY; CDR2 reads SMNVEV (reference sequence). CDR3 region: CASSHQTHSEQYF.

The rearrangement uses TRBV4-3 and TRBJ2-7; the D call of TRBD2 rests on TCRdb alone, since no DNA is present to check it. CDR1 is LGHNA and CDR2 is YSLEER in the germline V gene. The CDR3 has 15 amino acids. CDR3 protein: CASSQDSSGPYEQYF.

This chain joins TRBV9 and TRBJ2-5; the D call of TRBD2 rests on TCRdb alone, since no DNA is present to check it. Germline CDR1 is SGDLS and CDR2 is YYNGEE. CDR3 size: 14 residues. The CDR3 sequence: CASSPGTSGETQYF.

The chain uses TRBV13 and TRBJ2-1; TCRdb's assignment of TRBD1 cannot be checked, as there is no DNA. This CDR3 has 17 residues. Germline V gene data show CDR1 as PRHDT and CDR2 as FYEKMQ (reference sequence). The CDR3 reads CASSFGVRTTSYNEQFF.

The J gene is TRBJ2-1, the V gene TRBV5-1; the D call from TCRdb, TRBD1, cannot be confirmed without DNA. Germline CDR1 and CDR2: SGHRS and YFSETQ. The CDR3 is 15 residues long. The CDR3 is CASSPPGQGRDEQFF.

The V and J genes are TRBV30 and TRBJ2-3. The CDR3 has 13 amino acids. Looked up from germline, CDR1 is GTSNPN and CDR2 is SVGIG (reference sequence). CDR3 sequence: CAWSSSRLDTQYF.

The chain uses TRBV12-3 or TRBV12-4 and TRBJ2-3. The CDR3 contains 11 residues. CDR3 amino acids: CASSFGGTQYF.

This rearrangement joins TRBV3-1 to TRBJ2-3; no DNA is available, so the TRBD2 call from TCRdb remains unchecked. The CDR3 runs 16 residues. CDR1 LGHDT and CDR2 YNNKEL come from the germline V gene (reference sequence). The CDR3 loop reads CASSSPRADYTDTQYF.

The gene calls are TRBV6-1 and TRBJ1-5; TCRdb's assignment of TRBD1 cannot be checked, as there is no DNA. Germline CDR1 reads MNHNS; CDR2 reads SASEGT. The CDR3 totals 15 residues. CDR3 loop: CASSEGTPSNQPQHF.

The chain is built from TRBV5-1 and TRBJ1-1; TCRdb picks TRBD1, but there is no DNA to check that call. This CDR3 comprises 15 residues. The germline V gene has CDR1 SGHRS and CDR2 YFSETQ. The CDR3 region is CASSLDRGMNTEAFF.

The chain is built from TRBV6-5 and TRBJ2-1; TCRdb's D call, TRBD2, is unchecked because there is no DNA. Germline-derived CDR1 and CDR2 are MNHEY and SVGAGI. This CDR3 contains 16 residues. The CDR3: CASSKTSGSYYNEQFF.

The chain recombines TRBV27 with TRBJ2-1; TCRdb proposes TRBD2, but this gene call is untestable without DNA. Germline V gene sequence: CDR1 MNHEY, CDR2 SMNVEV (reference sequence). The CDR3 is 17 amino acids. CDR3 amino acids: CASSNLLVLAGDNEQFF.

The chain uses TRBV23-1 and TRBJ1-6. TRBV23-1 is an ORF, with its function uncertain. The CDR3 is 16 residues long. The CDR3 sequence is CASSHWVGRTGSPLHF.

The chain is built from TRBV19 and TRBJ1-5. This CDR3 comprises 14 residues. Germline V lookup: CDR1 LNHDA, CDR2 SQIVND (reference sequence). The CDR3 protein is CASSIEGYDQPQHF. The variable domain in full, with the rest retrieved from reference TRBV19 and TRBJ1-5, is DGGITQSPKYLFRKEGQNVTLSCEQNLNHDAMYWYRQDPGQGLRLIYYSQIVNDFQKGDIAEGYSVSREKKESFPLTVTSAQKNPTAFYLCASSIEGYDQPQHFGDGTRLSIL.

The V gene is TRBV19, the J gene TRBJ2-3; TCRdb indicates TRBD1, and absent DNA this call remains unverified. CDR1 and CDR2 (germline): LNHDA, SQIVND (reference sequence). The length of the CDR3 is 16 residues. CDR3 region: CASSISGILPLGGQYF.

The chain couples TRBV18 to TRBJ2-1; the TRBD2 assignment by TCRdb is unverifiable without DNA. From germline, CDR1 is KGHSH and CDR2 LQKENI. CDR3 size: 15 residues. The CDR3 here is CASSAGLAGANEQFF.

The chain carries TRBV6-1 and TRBJ1-5; TCRdb returns TRBD1, unconfirmable since there is no DNA. The V gene's germline CDR1 is MNHNS and CDR2 SASEGT. The CDR3 is 15 residues long. CDR3 sequence reads: CASRGGQLSNQPQHF.

The chain couples TRBV12-3 or TRBV12-4 to TRBJ1-3. This CDR3 is built from 14 residues. CDR3 amino acids: CASSHIPSGNTIYF.

V is TRBV7-8 and J is TRBJ2-3; TCRdb returns TRBD2, unconfirmable since there is no DNA. Germline V gene lookup returns CDR1 SGHVS and CDR2 FQNEAQ. CDR3 size: 16 residues. CDR3 residues: CASSQHRLALTDTQYF. The whole variable domain, filled in from reference TRBV7-8 and TRBJ2-3, reads GAGVSQSPRYKVAKRGQDVALRCDPISGHVSLFWYQQALGQGPEFLTYFQNEAQLDKSGLPSDRFFAERPEGSVSTLKIQRTQQEDSAVYLCASSQHRLALTDTQYFGPGTRLTVL.

The chain recombines TRBV24-1 with TRBJ2-1; the D call of TRBD2 rests on TCRdb alone, since no DNA is present to check it. The CDR3 spans 15 residues. The germline CDR1 and CDR2 sequences are KGHDR and SFDVKD. The CDR3 sequence: CATSESGLANNEQFF.

The rearrangement joins TRBV7-8 to TRBJ2-1; TCRdb's D call, TRBD2, is unchecked because there is no DNA. The CDR3 has 12 residues. Germline V gene sequence: CDR1 SGHVS, CDR2 FQNEAQ. The CDR3: CASSRTRNEQFF.

V usage is TRBV12-3 or TRBV12-4 and J usage is TRBJ2-3. The CDR3 covers 14 residues. This CDR3 is CASSSGRSTDTQYF.

The CDR3 spells CASISPGRIYNEQFF. This chain uses TRBV12-3 or TRBV12-4 with TRBJ2-1; with no DNA, the TCRdb D assignment of TRBD1 cannot be verified. The CDR3 length is 15 residues.

The chain couples TRBV25-1 to TRBJ2-7; TCRdb's assignment of TRBD1 cannot be checked, as there is no DNA. The CDR3 has 14 amino acids. Germline loops: CDR1 MGHDK, CDR2 SYGVNS. CDR3 residues: CASRPGQGWREQYF.

The rearrangement uses TRBV24-1 and TRBJ2-3; the TCRdb D gene call, TRBD2, has no DNA to confirm it. Germline values: CDR1 KGHDR, CDR2 SFDVKD. The CDR3 has 15 amino acids. The chain's CDR3 is CATSGPGLAGETQYF.

The rearrangement joins TRBV7-2 to TRBJ2-1; TCRdb gives TRBD2 as the D gene, but with no DNA this cannot be confirmed. Germline V CDR1 and CDR2: SGHTA, FQGNSA. The CDR3 has 12 residues. The CDR3 reads CASSRYNNEQFF. Full variable domain (remainder filled in from reference TRBV7-2 and TRBJ2-1): GAGVSQSPSNKVTEKGKDVELRCDPISGHTALYWYRQSLGQGLEFLIYFQGNSAPDKSGLPSDRFSAERTGGSVSTLTIQRTQQEDSAVYLCASSRYNNEQFFGPGTRLTVL.

The chain uses TRBV10-3 and TRBJ2-1; TCRdb picks TRBD2, but there is no DNA to check that call. CDR3 length: 15 amino acids. Germline loops: CDR1 ENHRY, CDR2 SYGVKD. The chain's CDR3 is CAINREREDPNEQFF.

The chain carries TRBV7-3 and TRBJ2-7; TCRdb lists TRBD2, though no DNA is available to test this call. This CDR3 contains 14 residues. Germline loops: CDR1 SGHTA, CDR2 FQGTGA. CDR3 sequence: CASSPSGSGLEQYF. Complete variable domain (other parts from reference TRBV7-3 and TRBJ2-7): GAGVSQTPSNKVTEKGKYVELRCDPISGHTALYWYRQSLGQGPEFLIYFQGTGAADDSGLPNDRFFAVRPEGSVSTLKIQRTERGDSAVYLCASSPSGSGLEQYFGPGTRLTVT.